This is a list of T cell receptor beta chains from one sample in a study of T-cell reconstitution after alpha-beta-depleted transplantation in children. TCRdb re-called the PCR reads through MiXCR, storing one row per CDR3 protein. The sample yields 450,000 to 600,000 distinct CDR3 sequences, around 13% seen once. The sample here was PBMCs, mostly from graft donor cells, taken 360 days after TCRalphabeta/CD19-depleted stem cell transplant. These receptors all stem from a male patient aged 10-17 years who had a stem cell transplant for acute myeloid leukemia, so the T cells may come from the graft donor. Both conserved end residues are trimmed from each CDR3. For some rows the clone size is stated as once, few or many, or as a class when expanded; others skip it.

J gene,clone size,V gene,CDR3 protein
TRBJ1-1,.,TRBV7-3,ASSLLGDGEAF
TRBJ2-1,few,TRBV5-1,ASSLMVSYNEQF
TRBJ2-3,.,TRBV29-1,SVSSGRALGTDTQY
TRBJ2-2,few,TRBV28,ASSLPGLGKTGELF
TRBJ2-5,few,TRBV20-1,SARTLWTQY
TRBJ2-1,.,TRBV12-3/TRBV12-4,ASTKRTDYNEQI
TRBJ2-2,.,TRBV7-3,ASSSALAVFNTGELF
TRBJ2-7,.,TRBV28,ASSLGTASPYYEQY
TRBJ2-1,few,TRBV9,ASSVGPRLDVEQF
TRBJ2-2,few,TRBV20-1,SAGLTNTGELF
TRBJ2-3,few,TRBV7-3,ASSVARVATPFDTQY
TRBJ2-3,.,TRBV20-1,SAGDGRGGDTQY
TRBJ2-1,few,TRBV2,ASSVGRGDNEQF
TRBJ2-4,.,TRBV4-3,ASSQISSGSIGNIQY
TRBJ2-3,many,TRBV20-1,SVNKGLPPPDTQY
TRBJ2-7,many,TRBV7-8,ASSFGNPGSSYEQY
TRBJ2-5,few,TRBV27,ASSFLGTSGFQETQY
TRBJ2-1,few,TRBV9,ASSVISLAGNNEQF
TRBJ2-1,.,TRBV5-1,ASSFSGQYNEQF
TRBJ2-1,.,TRBV28,ASSETGSSGGKQF
TRBJ2-3,.,TRBV28,ASSFPLDTQY